Each of the 32 T cell receptor beta chains below was sequenced from the same sample in a study of CD4+ T cells in melanoma. Generated by immunoSEQ multiplex PCR, the TCRdb table keeps only in-frame clones and is missing some. The data show 110,000 to 150,000 clones, with approximately 91% seen just once and about 1.5% held by the top ten. The receptors come from a human donor with melanoma.

V usage is TRBV18 and J usage is TRBJ1-4; D gene unclear. Germline-derived CDR1 and CDR2 are KGHSH and LQKENI. The length of the CDR3 is 14 residues. Trimming cost V 6 bases and J 1 base, with 9 bases left between them. Here the CDR3 DNA reads TGTGCCAGCTCGAAGGCCCTAACTAATGAAAAACTGTTTTTT. The encoded protein is CASSKALTNEKLFF.

The chain joins TRBV27 to TRBJ1-6, with 7 nucleotides matching TRBD1. J was trimmed by 6 bases and V by 6 bases; bases with no gene match: 11. CDR1 MNHEY and CDR2 SMNVEV come from the germline V gene (reference sequence). This CDR3 has 16 amino acids. CDR3 nucleotide sequence: TGTGCCAGCAGGACGCACAGGGGAGAACTTAATTCACCCCTCCACTTT. Residues: CASRTHRGELNSPLHF.

V is TRBV4-2 and J is TRBJ2-7; TRBD1 is a possible D gene (6 bases). The CDR3 consists of 14 residues. The V end lost 1 base, the J end lost 3 bases, and 10 bases lay between the germline ends. Germline CDR1 and CDR2: LGHNA and YNFKEQ. The CDR3 region has the DNA TGTGCCAGCAGCCAAGGAATAGGGGGCTACGAGCAGTACTTC. Its protein is CASSQGIGGYEQYF.

CDR3 protein: CATSRPGLAEIGEQFF. The CDR3 DNA reads as TGTGCCACCAGCCGACCGGGACTAGCCGAGATTGGTGAGCAGTTCTTC. The V call is TRBV15, the J call TRBJ2-1, with TRBD2 matching 9 bases. V shed 5 bases, J shed 9 bases, and the junction held 14 bases outside the gene matches. The CDR3 has 16 amino acids. CDR1 is LNHNV, CDR2 YYDKDF, per germline (reference sequence).

The CDR3 bases are TGTGCCAGCAGCCAAGACCCGGGTCGAGATCAGCCCCAGCATTTT. Protein sequence: CASSQDPGRDQPQHF. The chain combines TRBV9 with TRBJ1-5; no definite D call. The CDR3 has 15 residues. The V gene lost 4 bases and the J gene lost 5 bases, with 16 bases spanning the gap. Germline V gives CDR1 SGDLS, CDR2 YYNGEE.

The chain is built from TRBV5-1 and TRBJ1-2, with D unresolved. CDR3 length: 13 residues. Germline CDR1 is SGHRS and CDR2 is YFSETQ. The V gene lost 4 bases and the J gene lost 4 bases, with 11 bases spanning the gap. CDR3 coding DNA: TGCGCCAGCAGCCCGGCGGGCACCTATGGCTACACCTTC. Its translation is CASSPAGTYGYTF.

V and J are TRBV13 and TRBJ1-1, with unresolved D. From germline, CDR1 is PRHDT and CDR2 FYEKMQ (reference sequence). The CDR3 contains 15 residues. V was pared by 7 bases and J by 1 base, with 16 bases between. This CDR3 reads CASNFGSVRNTEAFF. CDR3 sequence (DNA): TGTGCCAGCAACTTCGGATCAGTGAGGAACACTGAAGCTTTCTTT.

This chain connects TRBV2 to TRBJ1-4; perhaps TRBD1 as D (5 bases). The CDR3 covers 13 residues. In germline, CDR1 is SNHLY, CDR2 FYNNEI. Trimming took 0 bases from V and 10 from J, leaving 9 bases between them. The CDR3 loop is CASSEARVGKLFF. CDR3 in DNA: TGTGCCAGCAGTGAAGCCAGGGTAGGAAAACTGTTTTTT.

The chain uses TRBV11-3 and TRBJ2-7, with D unclear. Germline CDR1 reads SGHNT; CDR2 reads YENEEA. The CDR3 is made up of 13 amino acids. V lost 5 bases, J lost 5 bases, and 13 bases lay in between. As DNA, the CDR3 is TGTGCCAGCAGCCCCGACGACGTCCACGAGCAGTACTTC. This encodes CASSPDDVHEQYF.

The CDR3 nucleotides read TGTGCCAGTAGTTTTAATAATTCACCCCTCCACTTT. This sequence encodes CASSFNNSPLHF. This sequence joins TRBV19 and TRBJ1-6; D not certain. The CDR3 is 12 amino acids. Trimming stripped 5 bases from V and 5 bases from J, with 4 bases between. CDR1 LNHDA and CDR2 SQIVND come from the germline V gene (reference sequence).

This chain's CDR3 is CASSHQGTNEKLFF. CDR3 DNA: TGTGCCAGCAGCCATCAGGGGACTAATGAAAAACTGTTTTTT. The rearrangement uses TRBV7-9 and TRBJ1-4, with D perhaps TRBD1 (6 bases). Germline V gene sequence: CDR1 SEHNR, CDR2 FQNEAQ (reference sequence). The CDR3 is made up of 14 amino acids. Trimming stripped 5 bases from V and 2 bases from J, with 9 bases between.

The CDR3 sequence is CASSALFRAGMNTEAFF. As DNA, the CDR3 is TGTGCCAGCAGCGCCCTTTTTAGAGCCGGAATGAACACTGAAGCTTTCTTT. The rearrangement joins TRBV13 to TRBJ1-1; D is undetermined. Trimming left V 5 bases short and J 0 bases short, with 19 bases between. Germline V gene lookup returns CDR1 PRHDT and CDR2 FYEKMQ (reference sequence). The CDR3 covers 17 residues.

This chain links TRBV10-1 with TRBJ2-7, with TRBD2 matching 10 bases. CDR1 is WNHNN, CDR2 SYGVQD, per germline (reference sequence). J lost 3 bases, V lost 4 bases, and 3 bases had no gene match. This CDR3 has 14 residues. The CDR3 nucleotides read TGCGCCAGCAGTGTGGCTAGCGGGGGCTACGAGCAGTACTTC. This gives the protein CASSVASGGYEQYF.

This clone was observed many times. The rearrangement uses TRBV5-1 and TRBJ2-2; 8 nucleotides match TRBD1. Germline assignment: CDR1 SGHRS and CDR2 YFSETQ. This CDR3 has 19 amino acids. With 0 bases clipped from V and 5 bases from J, the junction kept 15 bases outside the gene matches. The CDR3 coding sequence is TGCGCCAGCAGCTTGGCGTTCTCACCGGACAGGGTGCAAACCGGGGAGCTGTTTTTT. It yields the protein CASSLAFSPDRVQTGELFF.

CDR3 loop: CASSFSQNAEKLFF. The DNA for the CDR3 is TGTGCCAGCAGCTTTTCCCAAAATGCGGAAAAACTGTTTTTT. The V call is TRBV5-4, the J call TRBJ1-4; D ambiguous. V was trimmed by 2 bases and J by 8 bases, leaving 13 bases between them. The germline CDR1 and CDR2 sequences are SGHNT and YYREEE (reference sequence). The CDR3 loop spans 14 amino acids.

The rearrangement joins TRBV5-1 to TRBJ1-2; 8 bases line up with TRBD1. This CDR3 has 14 residues. Trimming removed 0 bases from V and 5 bases from J; junction bases left unmatched: 3. The germline gives CDR1 SGHRS, CDR2 YFSETQ. The CDR3 sequence: CASSLEGTGYGYTF. CDR3 in DNA: TGCGCCAGCAGCTTGGAGGGGACAGGATATGGCTACACCTTC.

This sequence joins TRBV27 and TRBJ1-5; the D is unclear. V lost 1 base and J 4 bases, leaving 5 bases between the germline ends. Looked up from germline, CDR1 is MNHEY and CDR2 is SMNVEV (reference sequence). This CDR3 has 13 residues. The CDR3 here is CASSLLRNQPQHF. The CDR3 DNA reads TGTGCCAGCAGTTTATTACGTAATCAGCCCCAGCATTTT.

V usage is TRBV27 and J usage is TRBJ2-2, with TRBD1 as a possible D gene (6 bases). Germline V lookup: CDR1 MNHEY, CDR2 SMNVEV (reference sequence). Trimming pared 0 bases from V and 4 bases from J, leaving 15 bases between. The CDR3 is 17 amino acids. The CDR3, as DNA: TGTGCCAGCAGTTTATCTGGTTTCACAGGGTTCACCGGGGAGCTGTTTTTT. It encodes CASSLSGFTGFTGELFF.

The chain is built from TRBV6-1 and TRBJ1-1, with no clear D. CDR1 and CDR2 (germline): MNHNS, SASEGT. This CDR3 region has 13 residues. The germline V and J ends were trimmed by 4 bases and 1 base, with 7 bases remaining between them. The chain's CDR3 is CASSGNPNTEAFF. The CDR3 DNA sequence: TGTGCCAGCAGTGGAAATCCGAACACTGAAGCTTTCTTT.

The gene calls are TRBV5-5 and TRBJ2-3, with D perhaps TRBD2 (5 bases). Germline V lookup: CDR1 SGHKS, CDR2 YYEKEE (reference sequence). V was shortened by 1 base and J by 1 base, with 7 bases between the two germline ends. The CDR3 length is 14 residues. CDR3 residues: CASSLLAGTDTQYF. The CDR3 nucleotides read TGTGCCAGCAGCTTGCTAGCAGGCACAGATACGCAGTATTTT.

The chain carries TRBV20-1 and TRBJ1-3; D is undetermined. This CDR3 region has 11 residues. V shed 0 bases and J shed 6 bases, with 3 bases lying between them. Germline-derived CDR1 and CDR2 are DFQATT and SNEGSKA (reference sequence). Here the CDR3 reads CSARDLNTIYF. The CDR3 region has the DNA TGCAGTGCTAGAGATCTAAACACCATATATTTT.

J is TRBJ2-3 and V is TRBV9, with 9 positions matching TRBD2. CDR3 length: 15 amino acids. The J segment lost 2 bases and the V segment lost 0 bases, leaving 1 base of the junction unmatched. CDR1 SGDLS and CDR2 YYNGEE come from the germline V gene. CDR3 DNA sequence: TGTGCCAGCAGCGTAGAGCGGGGGGACACAGATACGCAGTATTTT. This codes for CASSVERGDTDTQYF. The full variable domain, in which reference TRBV9 and TRBJ2-3 provide the parts outside the CDR3, is DSGVTQTPKHLITATGQRVTLRCSPRSGDLSVYWYQQSLDQGLQFLIQYYNGEERAKGNILERFSAQQFPDLHSELNLSSLELGDSALYFCASSVERGDTDTQYFGPGTRLTVL.

This CDR3 is CASSLRMGGFEAFF. Written as DNA, the CDR3 is TGTGCCAGCAGCCTCAGGATGGGAGGATTTGAAGCTTTCTTT. V gene TRBV7-8 combines with J gene TRBJ1-1; D not certain. The CDR3 spans 14 residues. The V and J ends lost 5 bases and 7 bases respectively, with 17 bases between them. The V gene's germline CDR1 is SGHVS and CDR2 FQNEAQ. Full variable domain (remainder filled in from reference TRBV7-8 and TRBJ1-1): GAGVSQSPRYKVAKRGQDVALRCDPISGHVSLFWYQQALGQGPEFLTYFQNEAQLDKSGLPSDRFFAERPEGSVSTLKIQRTQQEDSAVYLCASSLRMGGFEAFFGQGTRLTVV.

This sequence joins TRBV2 and TRBJ2-2; tentatively, D is TRBD1 or TRBD2 (5 bases each). There are 16 residues in the CDR3. Germline assignment: CDR1 SNHLY and CDR2 FYNNEI. Trimming cost V 6 bases and J 5 bases, with 19 bases left between them. CDR3 DNA sequence: TGTGCCAGCAGCGAGCAGGGAGTCGGAGGTACCGGGGAGCTGTTTTTT. Protein: CASSEQGVGGTGELFF.

V usage is TRBV2 and J usage is TRBJ1-1; a weak D match, TRBD1 (6 bases). Germline assignment: CDR1 SNHLY and CDR2 FYNNEI. The CDR3 totals 14 residues. V was cut by 6 bases and J by 6 bases, with 17 bases left in between. This CDR3 is CASSAGTTVAEAFF. As DNA, the CDR3 is TGTGCCAGCAGCGCCGGGACAACTGTTGCTGAAGCTTTCTTT.

The chain uses TRBV4-1 and TRBJ2-1; D is possibly TRBD2 (5 bases). Trimming shortened V by 2 bases and J by 9 bases, and 17 bases separated the two germline ends. CDR1 and CDR2 from the germline V gene are MGHRA and YSYEKL. CDR3 length: 15 residues. DNA of the CDR3: TGCGCCAGCAGCCAAACCTCGACTATTACTGGTGAGCAGTTCTTC. Residues: CASSQTSTITGEQFF.

CDR3 amino acids: CATSRDTGAKAFF. Here the CDR3 DNA reads TGTGCCACCAGCAGGGACACAGGGGCGAAAGCTTTCTTT. The chain combines TRBV15 with TRBJ1-1; 7 bases map to TRBD1. CDR3 length: 13 amino acids. The J segment lost 9 bases and the V segment lost 3 bases, leaving 7 bases of the junction unmatched. Germline V gene sequence: CDR1 LNHNV, CDR2 YYDKDF (reference sequence).

This clone has only a few counts. The chain links TRBV2 to TRBJ1-5; 10 positions match TRBD1. Germline V gene sequence: CDR1 SNHLY, CDR2 FYNNEI. The length of the CDR3 is 13 residues. J was trimmed by 10 bases and V by 7 bases; bases with no gene match: 7. The CDR3 reads CASIRDRGYPQHF. CDR3 sequence (DNA): TGTGCCAGCATCCGGGACAGGGGATATCCCCAGCATTTT. The full variable domain, in which reference TRBV2 and TRBJ1-5 provide the parts outside the CDR3, is EPEVTQTPSHQVTQMGQEVILRCVPISNHLYFYWYRQILGQKVEFLVSFYNNEISEKSEIFDDQFSVERPDGSNFTLKIRSTKLEDSAMYFCASIRDRGYPQHFGDGTRLSIL.

Turning to this clone: Mismatch with germline at one junction end may stem from a read error. The V and J genes are TRBV10-3 and TRBJ2-3, with D maybe TRBD1 (6 bases). There are 15 residues in the CDR3. CDR1 ENHRY and CDR2 SYGVKD come from the germline V gene. For the CDR3, the DNA is TGTGCCATCAGTGAGTCTTTGGCTATGACAGGTACGCAGTATTTT. Protein product: CAISESLAMTGTQYF.

The chain couples TRBV5-1 to TRBJ2-3, with 8 bases that match TRBD1. The CDR3 is 17 amino acids. V was pared by 0 bases and J by 2 bases, with 8 bases of the junction left unmatched. Germline V gene data show CDR1 as SGHRS and CDR2 as YFSETQ. The CDR3 DNA is TGCGCCAGCAGCTTGGCGCCCGGGACAGGTTTCACAGATACGCAGTATTTT. Protein: CASSLAPGTGFTDTQYF.

The V gene is TRBV6-1, the J gene TRBJ2-1, with a tentative D call TRBD2 (6 bases). The germline gives CDR1 MNHNS, CDR2 SASEGT. V was trimmed by 2 bases and J by 3 bases, leaving 14 bases between them. The CDR3 contains 16 residues. The CDR3 DNA sequence: TGTGCCAGCAGTGAATCGCGGAGGGGTGTCTACAATGAGCAGTTCTTC. Amino acids: CASSESRRGVYNEQFF.

The chain has TRBV2 and TRBJ1-6; 9 nucleotides agree with TRBD1. The V gene's germline CDR1 is SNHLY and CDR2 FYNNEI. V lost 5 bases and J lost 10; bases outside the gene matches: 9. This CDR3 region has 15 residues. CDR3 sequence: CASSFWDREGSPLHF. The DNA for the CDR3 is TGTGCCAGCAGTTTCTGGGACAGGGAGGGCTCACCCCTCCACTTT.